This T cell receptor (beta chain) was identified during a study of graft-versus-host responses after intestinal transplantation. Trimming stripped 3 bases from V and 1 base from J, with 16 bases between. The germline V gene encodes CDR1 ENHRY and CDR2 SYGVKD. CDR3 length: 17 residues. TCRdb's table, derived via immunoSEQ multiplex PCR, lists solely in-frame clones and lacks some. The repertoire has tens of thousands of clones, around 91% of them found once; the top ten carry 2.5% to 3%. This clone was recorded only once. This chain joins TRBV10-3 and TRBJ2-1; D is perhaps TRBD2 (6 bases). The clonotype comes from a human patient who received an intestinal transplant, so some T cells may come from the graft donor. The material was PBMCs, obtained about 120 days after intestinal transplantation. CDR3 region: CAISDPTSRQSYNEQFF. The CDR3 coding sequence is TGTGCCATCAGTGACCCCACTAGCCGCCAGTCCTACAATGAGCAGTTCTTC.